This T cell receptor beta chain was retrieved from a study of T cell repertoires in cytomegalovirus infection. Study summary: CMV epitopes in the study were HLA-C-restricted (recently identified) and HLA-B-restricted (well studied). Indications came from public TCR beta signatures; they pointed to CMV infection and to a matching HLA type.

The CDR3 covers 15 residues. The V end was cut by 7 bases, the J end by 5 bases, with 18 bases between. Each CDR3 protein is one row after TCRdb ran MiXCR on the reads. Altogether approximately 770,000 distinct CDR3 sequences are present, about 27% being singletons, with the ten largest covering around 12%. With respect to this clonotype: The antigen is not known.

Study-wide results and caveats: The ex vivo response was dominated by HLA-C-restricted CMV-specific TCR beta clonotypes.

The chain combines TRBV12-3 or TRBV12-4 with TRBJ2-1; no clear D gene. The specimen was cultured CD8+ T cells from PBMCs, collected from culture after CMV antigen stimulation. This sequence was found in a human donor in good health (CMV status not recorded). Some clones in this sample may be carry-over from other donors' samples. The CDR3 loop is CASTPPEGQDNEQFF. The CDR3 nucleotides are TGTGCCAGCACCCCCCCAGAAGGGCAAGACAATGAGCAGTTCTTC.